This T cell receptor beta chain was observed in a study of cytomegalovirus exposure and HLA in healthy donors (dated by TCRdb to 2015 to 2018). For the wider study: An earlier analysis of roughly 500 of the donors reported roughly 270 Gb of sequence data and 120 million or so unique TCR beta sequences from roughly 180 million T cells. The T cell repertoires of several hundred subjects were profiled by immunosequencing and related to cytomegalovirus serostatus. In a later genetic analysis, genome-wide SNP genotypes for about three fifths of the roughly 670 donors were used, and that subset was treated as a discovery cohort. Among the roughly 370 genotyped donors, around 81% belonged to the genetic ancestry cluster associated with self-reported Caucasian donors. Typing coverage varied by locus: roughly 620-640 donors for A, B, C, DRB1 and DQB1; roughly 520 for DQA1; over 600 for DPA1; more than 450 for DPB1. Rather than using new phenotypic data, the later analysis identified candidate immune exposures from TCR beta sequences and from how often those sequences occurred across donors. An early release that covered around 590 HLA-typed donors contained about 300 gigabases of sequencing data and some 87 million unique TCR sequences. In an earlier analysis of 500 to 650 of the donors, high-throughput TCR beta sequencing was used to judge whether each TCR beta V gene segment behaved as functional or pseudogenic. In addition to the first cohort of about 650 subjects, a separate validation cohort of approximately 110 different subjects was used. On average, 235,054 unique TCR beta nucleotide sequences were sequenced per donor among 398 genotyped donors of the cohort, with roughly 20% of those sequences being non-productive. Roughly 5 DR-DQ haplotypes were treated as single units for association and clustering because of strong linkage in the cohort. Donor age, sex, ethnicity and CMV serostatus were compiled alongside the repertoire data. Every repertoire in the discovery cohort had been generated on one and the same sequencing platform. High-throughput TCR immunosequencing, statistical association of individual TCRs with disease status, and machine learning were combined to predict cytomegalovirus infection status. The study aimed to test whether cataloging public T cell receptors could reveal signatures of past pathogen exposure. To study patterns of TCR occurrence, a later analysis re-analyzed previously published TCR beta repertoires from under 750 donors and added high-resolution HLA genotyping. HLA typing included class I and class II loci at four-digit resolution. The paper's findings and limits, for the study overall: A further reported finding was that TCR beta sequences accurately predicted the HLA-A and HLA-B alleles for most subjects in the first cohort. The only immune exposure information available for the cohort was CMV serostatus. In vitro tests confirmed that three of the cytomegalovirus-associated TCR beta chains recognize cytomegalovirus antigens. Some IMGT-functional V segments, including TRBV6-2 and TRBV6-3, could not be distinguished by the 87-base-pair reads and were therefore excluded. Several of the top co-occurrence clusters appeared to be linked to parvovirus B19, influenza, CMV and Epstein-Barr virus, according to a later analysis. V-gene and J-gene trimming of TCR beta chains was associated with a missense DCLRE1C variant in a later genetic analysis, and the association was replicated in an independent cohort. According to a later analysis, TCR association rates differed among HLA loci, with DRB1 alleles showing the most associated TCRs and HLA-C alleles showing the fewest. In this cohort, only TCR beta chains were sequenced, and detectable features were limited by the absence of alpha or paired-chain data. Linkage disequilibrium might explain the correlated functional status among segregating V segments, but an unknown experimental factor could not be ruled out. The study gave a list of about 150 TCR beta chains associated with cytomegalovirus. A cluster of highly shared sequence variants was judged likely to be a technical artifact of the sequencing pipeline. At a false discovery rate of 0.05, a later analysis linked 15,000 to 20,000 TCR beta sequences to specific HLA alleles. The classifier was reported to diagnose cytomegalovirus status with high specificity and sensitivity in both the original and validation cohorts. In a later analysis, HLA-associated TCR beta chains were found to be more clonally expanded and to have lower generation probabilities than equally common non-associated chains. Roughly uniform sequencing depth across donors was assumed in presence/absence analyses, although this assumption may not hold. Because HLA typing was missing for some donors at each locus, association tests included only the typed subset. When HLA alleles, especially DR and DQ, strongly co-occurred, attributing TCR associations to individual alleles was difficult. It was suggested by the authors that the approach could potentially be generalized to other disease states and immunological phenotypes. A later genetic analysis reported fewer N-insertions in productive TCRs among donors in an Asian-associated ancestry cluster than the roughly 640-donor mean. In an earlier analysis of over 550 of the donors, most TCR beta V segments were observed in productive rearrangements about 90% or about 30% of the time, broadly matching IMGT annotations. While some public TCRs were present in many individuals, most TCR sequences turned up only very rarely across donors. A later analysis found that most CMV-associated TCR beta chains appeared HLA-restricted, with HLA associations seemingly driven largely by CMV exposure. Over 15 rarely observed V segments, including chromosome 9 orphons, were excluded from the earlier analysis of about 610 of the donors because counts were too low.

With regard to this clone: The specificity of this receptor is unknown. Base quality data are lacking; no much larger clone is found one base away.

From a lookup of the germline V gene (reference sequence), CDR1 and CDR2 are SEHNR and FQNEAQ. V is pared back by 5 bases and J by 6 bases, with 19 bases lying between the germline termini. The CDR3, from cysteine to phenylalanine, totals 16 residues. Only the CDR3 DNA is retained, 48 bases long and in frame from the first base. The cohort comprised fewer than 750 healthy bone marrow donors. Cohort members were all nominally healthy when sampled, although unrecorded immune exposures were likely present. The donor was CMV seropositive and was included in the group of 250 to 300 seropositive cohort members. A peripheral blood sample was collected from each donor, and TCR beta sequencing was performed on peripheral blood mononuclear cells. The Qiagen DNeasy Blood Extraction Kit was used to extract genomic DNA from the blood cell samples. The receptor library was made with the immunoSEQ multiplex PCR assay. The multiplex PCR relied on a mix of 60 forward primers for TCR Vbeta segments and 13 reverse primers for TCR Jbeta segments. A multiplex PCR assay on genomic DNA amplified the CDR3 region of rearranged TCR beta genes. On the Illumina HiSeq System, the amplified TCR beta libraries were sequenced as 87-base-pair reads. The authors processed their data as follows. A later analysis tallied 75 million to 95 million unique TCR beta chains across the approximately 670 repertoires, and approximately 12 million of those chains were shared by two or more donors. To remove PCR and sequencing errors, raw reads were error-corrected and collapsed into unique sequences using a nearest-neighbor algorithm that merged closely related sequences. CDR3 sequences were aligned to IMGT reference sequences to assign V, D and J gene segments. For a sequence to be retained, at least a six-nucleotide match to both a V gene segment and a J gene segment was required. Rearrangements were classified as productive when the CDR3 lacked stop codons and remained in frame with V and J, and all other rearrangements were classified as non-productive. CDR3 was defined according to IMGT convention as the region running from the second conserved V-encoded cysteine to the conserved J-encoded phenylalanine. Sequences without an unambiguous match to a single V gene segment were excluded from the earlier analysis of almost 600 of the donors. In an earlier analysis of 587 of the donors, a V segment was called functional when productive rearrangements were above 56.7%, and segregating when the standard deviation between donors exceeded 5%. A statistical classification framework was developed to diagnose cytomegalovirus status using the catalog of TCR beta chain sequences. In a later analysis, TCR nucleotide sequences were compared against IMGT/GENE-DB human TR gene sequences so that V and J genes could be assigned. Using the TCRdist pipeline, a later analysis assigned CDR3 sequences along with most-parsimonious VDJ recombination scenarios. In a later analysis, each TCR beta chain was defined by its CDR3 amino acid sequence together with its V-gene family, and reads without a unique V-gene family were excluded. As a way to deal with suspected cross-contamination and a sequencing artifact, a later analysis dropped more than 500 nucleotide sequences that were highly shared and had low generation probability. In a later analysis, a clonal expansion index for each public chain was calculated from normalized within-repertoire ranks of inferred template counts. In a later analysis, generation probabilities were computed with a VDJ recombination model fitted to out-of-frame rearrangements, and the resulting probabilities were checked against IGoR. Hypergeometric tests were used in a later analysis to score TCR-TCR, TCR-HLA and TCR-CMV co-occurrence, with a repertoire-size bias correction applied to the TCR pairs. False discovery rates were estimated in a later analysis by permuting HLA or CMV assignments 20 times. In a later analysis, co-occurring TCRs were grouped using DBSCAN, with TCRdist sequence similarity added in when clustering inside HLA-allele-positive subsets. Repertoires with fewer than 30,000 or more than 120,000 public chains were left out of co-occurrence clustering, as were about 5 repertoires with anomalous nucleotide sharing. TCRdb limited this immuneACCESS table to in-frame rearrangements with V and J called. A share of clones is missing; checked studies link under half to unresolved V genes, and the rest is unexplained. From that table come the V and J calls and clone size; the DNA was used to work out D and trimming. Within this sample are about 120,000 clones, with 78% of them counted one time only. The ten most abundant clones make up 2.5% to 3.5% of the sample.

This clonotype was sampled from a woman aged 25-40 years in good health and CMV-seropositive. Material: PBMCs. The V and J segments used are TRBV7-9 and TRBJ2-2, and possibly TRBD2, on 7 matching bases. The CDR3 region: CASSTRSGRGPGELFF. In nucleotides, the sequence is TGTGCCAGCAGCACGAGGTCTGGGCGGGGGCCCGGGGAGCTGTTTTTT.